These 28 T cell receptor beta chains originate from one sample sequenced in a study of T cells in Graves' hyperthyroidism and ophthalmopathy. What was amplified from RNA transcripts were TCR beta CDR3 regions. Using the HTBI primer set, a first-round RT-PCR was run on the TCR CDR3. Via MiXCR, TCRdb re-called the multiplex PCR reads, giving one row per CDR3 protein. The table includes about 400,000 distinct CDR3 sequences, roughly 15% detected once. Material for sequencing was blood. The receptors here all came from a woman in her late teens or twenties with Graves' hyperthyroidism.

This chain uses TRBV19 with TRBJ1-6; perhaps TRBD1 as D (5 bases). The V end lost 3 bases, the J end lost 3 bases, and 9 bases lay between the germline ends. Germline V lookup: CDR1 LNHDA, CDR2 SQIVND (reference sequence). CDR3 length: 15 amino acids. The CDR3 nucleotides read TGTGCCAGTAGTATCCGCGACAGCTATAATTCACCCCTCCACTTT. Translating it yields CASSIRDSYNSPLHF.

This clonotype has at least ten counts. This sequence joins TRBV20-1 and TRBJ2-1; weak D call: TRBD2 (6 bases). The CDR3 length is 18 residues. CDR1 and CDR2 (germline): DFQATT, SNEGSKA (reference sequence). V lost 0 bases and J lost 0, with 18 bases in between. CDR3 sequence: CSARDPRPGVSSYNEQFF. The CDR3 coding sequence is TGCAGTGCTAGAGATCCTCGGCCGGGGGTCAGCTCCTACAATGAGCAGTTCTTC.

This clonotype has ten or more counts. The genes are TRBV27 and TRBJ2-7; TRBD2 agrees at 9 bases. Trimming cost V 6 bases and J 7 bases; bases outside gene matches: 10. Per the germline V gene, CDR1 is MNHEY and CDR2 is SMNVEV (reference sequence). The CDR3 covers 14 residues. The CDR3 here is CASSLSGSTGEQYF. In DNA form, the CDR3 reads TGTGCCAGCAGCCTTAGCGGGAGTACGGGAGAGCAGTACTTC.

This clonotype turned up a few times. The rearrangement joins TRBV30 to TRBJ1-5, with unresolved D. The germline gives CDR1 GTSNPN, CDR2 SVGIG (reference sequence). V lost 4 bases and J 3 bases, leaving 13 bases between the germline ends. The CDR3 is 14 amino acids. The CDR3 DNA reads TGTGCCTGGAACGAGGGATCTGACAATCAGCCCCAGCATTTT. It translates to CAWNEGSDNQPQHF.

This clonotype appeared a few times. This chain connects TRBV29-1 to TRBJ2-7; D gene uncertain. Germline V gives CDR1 SQVTM, CDR2 ANQGSEA. There are 11 residues in the CDR3. V gave up 6 bases and J gave up 0 bases, with 6 bases separating them. The CDR3: CSVVRSYEQYF. The CDR3 bases are TGCAGCGTCGTCCGCTCCTACGAGCAGTACTTC.

By share, this clonotype ranks as medium-sized. The rearrangement uses TRBV6-5 and TRBJ2-7, with D tentatively TRBD1 (5 bases). The CDR3 covers 17 residues. The V end was cut by 0 bases, the J end by 1 base, with 16 bases between. CDR1 and CDR2 from the germline V gene are MNHEY and SVGAGI. The CDR3 sequence is CASSYSLGAGRSYEQYF. In DNA form, the CDR3 reads TGTGCCAGCAGTTACTCGTTAGGAGCAGGGCGGTCCTACGAGCAGTACTTC.

This clonotype has more than one count but fewer than ten. The junction differs from germline at one of its ends, possibly a read error. This chain joins TRBV7-2 and TRBJ2-2; tentatively, D is TRBD1 or TRBD2 (6 bases each). This CDR3 is built from 16 residues. The germline V gene encodes CDR1 SGHTA and CDR2 FQGNSA. This chain's CDR3 is CASSLVPGAKTGELFF. DNA of the CDR3: TGTGCCAGCAGCTTAGTACCGGGGGCGAAGACCGGGGAGCTGTTTTTT.

There are many counts of this clonotype. CDR3 in DNA: TGTGCCAGCTCACCCGGACAGGTTAGCACAGATACGCAGTATTTT. Its protein is CASSPGQVSTDTQYF. This sequence joins TRBV18 and TRBJ2-3; 7 bases line up with TRBD1. CDR1 KGHSH and CDR2 LQKENI come from the germline V gene. This CDR3 comprises 15 residues. Unmatched junction bases numbered 3, after V lost 3 bases and J lost 0 bases.

This clonotype was seen ten or more times. This may be a read error, as it is one base from a much larger clone. The chain uses TRBV12-3 or TRBV12-4 and TRBJ2-7; D is unresolved. V was trimmed by 6 bases and J by 2 bases, leaving 11 bases between them. The CDR3 consists of 13 residues. The CDR3 sequence: CASSRTFAYEQYF. CDR3 nucleotide sequence: TGTGCCAGCAGCCGGACGTTCGCCTACGAGCAGTACTTC.

V gene TRBV6-5 combines with J gene TRBJ1-5, with D unresolved. Trimming took off 0 bases at V and 0 bases at J, with 6 bases between the two ends. CDR1 is MNHEY, CDR2 SVGAGI, per germline. This CDR3 is built from 15 residues. CDR3 region: CASSYSRVSNQPQHF. The CDR3 DNA is TGTGCCAGCAGTTACTCGAGGGTTAGCAATCAGCCCCAGCATTTT.

This clonotype has more than one count but fewer than ten. The chain recombines TRBV5-5 with TRBJ2-1; TRBD2 matches 14 bases. V shed 0 bases and J 9 bases; nucleotides not matched to a gene: 2. The CDR3 is 15 amino acids. The V gene's germline CDR1 is SGHKS and CDR2 YYEKEE (reference sequence). In DNA form, the CDR3 reads TGTGCCAGCAGCTTGGAAGGACTAGCGGGAGGTGAGCAGTTCTTC. Protein: CASSLEGLAGGEQFF.

This clonotype came up many times. This chain connects TRBV28 to TRBJ2-3; 10 nucleotides align to TRBD2. CDR1 is MDHEN, CDR2 SYDVKM, per germline. With 2 bases clipped from V and 0 bases from J, the junction kept 5 bases outside the gene matches. The CDR3 covers 17 residues. The CDR3 sequence: CASSLTSGTPSTDTQYF. The CDR3 DNA reads TGTGCCAGCAGTTTAACTAGCGGGACTCCCAGCACAGATACGCAGTATTTT.

This clonotype was recorded at least ten times. The V and J genes are TRBV6-1 and TRBJ1-1; D gene uncertain. V lost 6 bases and J 6 bases, leaving 8 bases between the germline ends. Per the germline V gene, CDR1 is MNHNS and CDR2 is SASEGT. The CDR3 has 11 amino acids. The CDR3 here is CASSQLSEAFF. CDR3 sequence (DNA): TGTGCCAGCAGCCAACTTTCTGAAGCTTTCTTT.

This clonotype showed up just a few times. CDR3 in DNA: TGTGCCAGCAGCTTAGTAGGTCGGGACCAAACCTACGAGCAGTACTTC. Encoded protein: CASSLVGRDQTYEQYF. This sequence joins TRBV7-9 and TRBJ2-7; D is tentatively TRBD1 or TRBD2 (5 bases each). V lost 1 base, J lost 2 bases, and 15 bases lay in between. The CDR3 sequence is 16 residues long. The germline gives CDR1 SEHNR, CDR2 FQNEAQ (reference sequence).

The J gene is TRBJ1-1, the V gene TRBV19; D is unclear. V was clipped by 5 bases and J by 2 bases, with 15 bases between them. Germline V CDR1 and CDR2: LNHDA, SQIVND (reference sequence). The CDR3 runs to 15 residues. The CDR3 is CASSRDPDGNTEAFF. Here the CDR3 DNA reads TGTGCCAGTAGTCGAGACCCGGACGGAAACACTGAAGCTTTCTTT.

In regard to this clonotype: Since a much larger clone is just one base distant, this may be a read error. The rearrangement links TRBV7-2 to TRBJ1-1, with D uncertain. The CDR3 length is 14 residues. V lost 1 base, J lost 4 bases, and 10 bases lay in between. Germline V CDR1 and CDR2: SGHTA, FQGNSA. This CDR3 is CASSLVGWSTEAFF. DNA of the CDR3: TGTGCCAGCAGCTTAGTGGGGTGGAGCACTGAAGCTTTCTTT.

This clonotype was observed a few times. The CDR3 does not close with the conserved phenylalanine or tryptophan, likely indicating a read error. The J gene is TRBJ2-1, the V gene TRBV29-1, with D uncertain. The germline V gene encodes CDR1 SQVTM and CDR2 ANQGSEA. The CDR3 covers 11 residues. The V gene lost 7 bases and the J gene lost 3 bases, with 7 bases spanning the gap. The CDR3 DNA follows: TGCAGCGCAATGGACTACAATGAGCAGTTCTCC. Protein sequence: CSAMDYNEQFS.

V and J are TRBV6-1 and TRBJ1-2, with D possibly matching TRBD1 (5 bases). The CDR3 runs to 18 residues. Trimming stripped 5 bases from V and 4 bases from J, with 26 bases between. Germline CDR1 MNHNS, CDR2 SASEGT. DNA for the CDR3: TGTGCCAGCAGTCATCGGGAAAAAGGGACCCAGAGGGCCTATGGCTACACCTTC. This sequence encodes CASSHREKGTQRAYGYTF.

This clonotype has just a few counts. The gene calls are TRBV28 and TRBJ1-2; no firm D call. The germline V and J ends were trimmed by 5 bases and 6 bases, with 19 bases remaining between them. CDR1 and CDR2 from the germline V gene are MDHEN and SYDVKM. This CDR3 region has 15 residues. CDR3 in amino acids: CASSPRGVKRDGYTF. CDR3 bases: TGTGCCAGCAGTCCCCGGGGAGTAAAGAGGGATGGCTACACCTTC.

This clonotype has ten or more counts. The V and J genes are TRBV29-1 and TRBJ2-1; D remains ambiguous. CDR3 length: 14 amino acids. Trimming took off 0 bases at V and 0 bases at J, with 6 bases between the two ends. Looked up from germline, CDR1 is SQVTM and CDR2 is ANQGSEA. The CDR3 sequence: CSVEDRDSYNEQFF. In DNA form, the CDR3 reads TGCAGCGTTGAAGACCGAGACTCCTACAATGAGCAGTTCTTC.

This clonotype was found many times. This chain links TRBV2 with TRBJ2-1, with 7 nucleotides matching TRBD2. V shed 2 bases and J 4 bases; nucleotides not matched to a gene: 2. This CDR3 spans 14 amino acids. Germline-derived CDR1 and CDR2 are SNHLY and FYNNEI. CDR3 sequence (DNA): TGTGCCAGCAGTGAACTAGCGGTGTACAATGAGCAGTTCTTC. Protein sequence: CASSELAVYNEQFF.

In its sample, this clonotype was seen a few times. The CDR3 coding sequence is TGCGCCAGCAGACGGGACAGGGGGTTGAATTCACCCCTCCACTTT. It translates to CASRRDRGLNSPLHF. The V and J genes are TRBV5-1 and TRBJ1-6; 11 positions agree with TRBD1. Germline values: CDR1 SGHRS, CDR2 YFSETQ. The CDR3 is made up of 15 amino acids. J gave up 7 bases and V 5 bases, and 5 bases lay outside the gene matches.

This clonotype was counted many times. The chain joins TRBV27 to TRBJ2-1; 7 bases are a match to TRBD2. The CDR3 extends over 13 amino acids. Germline CDR1 is MNHEY and CDR2 is SMNVEV (reference sequence). The trim removed 3 bases at V and 7 bases at J, leaving 3 bases unmatched. The CDR3 is CASSLVGGNEQFF. The CDR3 bases are TGTGCCAGCAGTTTGGTGGGGGGGAATGAGCAGTTCTTC.

Comment on this clonotype: Being one base from a much bigger clone, this may be a read error. The CDR3 DNA is TGTGCCAGCAGAGTCGGACAGGCCAACGCGGGAACCCAGTACTTC. Its protein is CASRVGQANAGTQYF. This chain connects TRBV6-1 to TRBJ2-5, with D possibly being TRBD1 (7 bases). V dropped 6 bases and J dropped 8 bases, with 22 bases sitting between them. The CDR3 runs to 15 residues. Per the germline V gene, CDR1 is MNHNS and CDR2 is SASEGT.

The sample holds many counts of this clonotype. The chain recombines TRBV3-1 with TRBJ2-2; D unclear. With 0 bases removed from V and 6 bases from J, the gap between germline ends came to 14 bases. From germline, CDR1 is LGHDT and CDR2 YNNKEL (reference sequence). This CDR3 spans 16 amino acids. CDR3 DNA: TGTGCCAGCAGCCAAGAAATCGACTTTGGGGCCGGGGAGCTGTTTTTT. Translating it yields CASSQEIDFGAGELFF.

The chain has TRBV30 and TRBJ1-2, with 11 bases aligning to TRBD1. Germline-derived CDR1 and CDR2 are GTSNPN and SVGIG (reference sequence). The V segment lost 2 bases and the J segment 5 bases; nucleotides outside the gene matches: 4. This CDR3 contains 14 residues. The CDR3 bases are TGTGCCTGGAGTCCCGGGACAGGGGGATATGGCTACACCTTC. Protein sequence: CAWSPGTGGYGYTF.

This clonotype was seen only a few times. The chain couples TRBV3-1 to TRBJ2-2; no definite D call. The germline gives CDR1 LGHDT, CDR2 YNNKEL (reference sequence). The V and J ends lost 1 base and 14 bases respectively, with 14 bases between them. This CDR3 region has 13 residues. CDR3 amino acids: CASSQGGAPGLFF. CDR3 nucleotides: TGTGCCAGCAGCCAAGGTGGTGCCCCCGGACTGTTTTTT.

The table lists this clonotype with a few counts. The chain couples TRBV19 to TRBJ2-1; D remains ambiguous. This CDR3 has 12 amino acids. V was shortened by 6 bases and J by 6 bases, with 9 bases between the two germline ends. Germline lookup yields CDR1 LNHDA and CDR2 SQIVND (reference sequence). The CDR3 nucleotides are TGTGCCAGTAGCCGGGCCGGCAATGAGCAGTTCTTC. Residues: CASSRAGNEQFF.